This TCR beta chain was captured by sequencing in a study of OX40 agonist ivuxolimab in advanced cancers. Looking at the study overall: Dose-escalation patients had hepatocellular carcinoma, melanoma, renal cell or head and neck cancer.

Study-wide results and caveats: Those patients achieving a partial response at 0.1-3.0 mg/kg showed among the lowest clonal expansion.

Turning to this clone: The target antigen is unknown.

Only in-frame clones appear in the TCRdb table, and some are missing; sequencing was by immunoSEQ multiplex PCR. The data contain about 19,000 clones, roughly nine tenths of them singletons. The receptor's source is an adult with an advanced solid tumor such as melanoma, head and neck, liver or kidney cancer. The sample in question was CD4+ or CD8+ T cells sorted from blood, obtained in a trial of the OX40 agonist ivuxolimab.

CDR3 region: CASSHWTGEMREQYF. CDR3 DNA: TGTGCCAGCAGCCACTGGACAGGGGAAATGAGGGAGCAGTACTTC. The chain couples TRBV7-9 to TRBJ2-7; 9 bases are a match to TRBD1. The V segment lost 5 bases and the J segment 7 bases; nucleotides outside the gene matches: 12. The CDR3 length is 15 residues. Germline loops: CDR1 SEHNR, CDR2 FQNEAQ (reference sequence).